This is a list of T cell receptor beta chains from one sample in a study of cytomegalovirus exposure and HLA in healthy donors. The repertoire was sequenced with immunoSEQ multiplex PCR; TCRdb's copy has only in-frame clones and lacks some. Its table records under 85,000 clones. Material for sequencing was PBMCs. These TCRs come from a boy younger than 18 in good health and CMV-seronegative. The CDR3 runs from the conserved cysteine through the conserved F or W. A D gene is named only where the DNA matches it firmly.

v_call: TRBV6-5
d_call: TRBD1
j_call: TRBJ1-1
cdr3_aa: CASRTTGGSTEAFF
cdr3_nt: TGTGCCAGCAGGACCACAGGGGGAAGCACTGAAGCTTTCTTT

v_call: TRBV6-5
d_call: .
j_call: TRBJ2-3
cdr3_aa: CASSPTGSTDTQYF
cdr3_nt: TGTGCCAGCAGTCCCACAGGGAGCACAGATACGCAGTATTTT

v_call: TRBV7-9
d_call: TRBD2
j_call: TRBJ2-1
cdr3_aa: CASSLFLAGEYNEQFF
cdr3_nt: TGTGCCAGCAGCTTATTTCTAGCGGGGGAATACAATGAGCAGTTCTTC

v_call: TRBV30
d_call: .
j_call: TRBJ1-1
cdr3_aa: CAWSVNRYTEAFF
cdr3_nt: TGTGCCTGGAGTGTAAACAGGTACACTGAAGCTTTCTTT

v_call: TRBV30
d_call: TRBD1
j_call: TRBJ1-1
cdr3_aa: CAWSPIQGPIVAEAFF
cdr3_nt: TGTGCCTGGAGTCCGATACAGGGGCCGATAGTAGCTGAAGCTTTCTTT

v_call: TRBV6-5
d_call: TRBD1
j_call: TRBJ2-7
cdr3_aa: CASRLGQAVYEQYF
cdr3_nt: TGTGCCAGCAGGCTGGGACAGGCGGTTTACGAGCAGTACTTC

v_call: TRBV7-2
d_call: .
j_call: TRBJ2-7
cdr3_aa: CASSWGDEQYF
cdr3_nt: TGTGCCAGCAGCTGGGGGGACGAGCAGTACTTC

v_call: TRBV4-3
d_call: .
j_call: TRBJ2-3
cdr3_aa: CASSQEGGSTDTQYF
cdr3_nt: TGCGCCAGCAGCCAAGAAGGGGGTAGCACAGATACGCAGTATTTT

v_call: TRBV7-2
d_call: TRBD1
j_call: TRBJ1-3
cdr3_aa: CASSFAGTGLSGNTIYF
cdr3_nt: TGTGCCAGCAGCTTTGCCGGGACAGGGTTATCTGGAAACACCATATATTTT

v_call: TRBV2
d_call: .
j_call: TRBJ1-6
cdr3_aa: CASLRDSYNSPLHF
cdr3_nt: TGTGCCAGCCTCAGGGACTCCTATAATTCACCCCTCCACTTT

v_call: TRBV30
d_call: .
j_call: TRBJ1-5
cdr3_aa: CAWSVDYNQPQHF
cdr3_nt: TGTGCCTGGAGTGTCGACTACAATCAGCCCCAGCATTTT

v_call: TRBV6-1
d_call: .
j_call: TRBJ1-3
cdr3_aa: CASSEERGTAGNTIYF
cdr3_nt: TGTGCCAGCAGTGAAGAGAGGGGGACGGCTGGAAACACCATATATTTT

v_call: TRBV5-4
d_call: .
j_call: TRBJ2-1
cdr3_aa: CASSFYRAEQFF
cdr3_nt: TGTGCCAGCAGCTTCTACAGGGCCGAGCAGTTCTTC

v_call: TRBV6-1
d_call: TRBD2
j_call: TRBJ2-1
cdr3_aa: CASSGYRGLAGVRNEQFF
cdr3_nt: TGTGCCAGCAGTGGCTATCGCGGACTAGCGGGAGTTCGGAATGAGCAGTTCTTC

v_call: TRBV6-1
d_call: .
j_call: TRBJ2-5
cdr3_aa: CASSDRGLQETQYF
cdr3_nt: TGTGCCAGCAGTGACAGGGGCCTACAAGAGACCCAGTACTTC

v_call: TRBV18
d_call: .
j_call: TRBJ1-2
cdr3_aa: CASSPLGEGGYTF
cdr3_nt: TGTGCCAGCTCACCCCTCGGGGAGGGGGGCTACACCTTC

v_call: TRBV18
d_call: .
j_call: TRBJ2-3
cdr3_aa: CASSPRADYTDTQYF
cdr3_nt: TGTGCCAGCTCTCCTCGCGCTGACTACACAGATACGCAGTATTTT

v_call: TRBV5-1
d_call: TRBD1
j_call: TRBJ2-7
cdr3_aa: CASSFAGTVYEQYF
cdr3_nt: TGCGCCAGCAGCTTTGCCGGGACAGTATACGAGCAGTACTTC

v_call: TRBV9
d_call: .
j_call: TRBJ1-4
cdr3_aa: CASSVGTGLLEGEKLFF
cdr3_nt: TGTGCCAGCAGCGTAGGAACGGGACTCCTGGAGGGTGAAAAACTGTTTTTT

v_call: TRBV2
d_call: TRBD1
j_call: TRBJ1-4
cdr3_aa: CASTRQGTNEKLFF
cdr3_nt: TGTGCCAGCACTAGACAGGGCACAAATGAAAAACTGTTTTTT

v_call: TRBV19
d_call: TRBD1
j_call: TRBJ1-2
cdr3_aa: CASSIGQGQANYGYTF
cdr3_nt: TGTGCCAGTAGTATTGGACAGGGTCAAGCTAACTATGGCTACACCTTC

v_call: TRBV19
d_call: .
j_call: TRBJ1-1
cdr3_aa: CASTPGQMNTEAFF
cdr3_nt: TGTGCCAGTACCCCTGGACAGATGAACACTGAAGCTTTCTTT

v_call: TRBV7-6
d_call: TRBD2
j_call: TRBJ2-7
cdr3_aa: CASSLSSGPYEQYF
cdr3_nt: TGTGCCAGCAGCCTCTCTAGCGGCCCCTACGAGCAGTACTTC

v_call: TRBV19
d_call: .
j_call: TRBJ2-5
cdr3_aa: CASSIGGRETQYF
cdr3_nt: TGTGCCAGTAGTATAGGGGGCCGGGAGACCCAGTACTTC

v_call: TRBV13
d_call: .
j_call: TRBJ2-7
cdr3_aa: CASSSRTAYTYEQYF
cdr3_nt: TGTGCCAGCAGCTCAAGGACAGCTTATACCTACGAGCAGTACTTC

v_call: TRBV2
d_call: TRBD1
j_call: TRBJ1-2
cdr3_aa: CASTPDRGNYGYTF
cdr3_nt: TGTGCCAGCACCCCGGACAGGGGTAACTATGGCTACACCTTC

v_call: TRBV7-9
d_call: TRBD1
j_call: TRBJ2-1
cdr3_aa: CASSPTRGTKNEQFF
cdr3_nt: TGTGCCAGCAGCCCAACCAGGGGGACGAAGAATGAGCAGTTCTTC

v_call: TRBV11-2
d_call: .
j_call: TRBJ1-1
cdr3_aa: CASSLGHQNTEAFF
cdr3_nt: TGTGCCAGCAGCTTAGGTCATCAGAACACTGAAGCTTTCTTT

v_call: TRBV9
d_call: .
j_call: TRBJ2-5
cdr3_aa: CASSPLPSTGSQETQYF
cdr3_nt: TGTGCCAGCAGCCCCCTCCCCTCTACAGGGAGCCAAGAGACCCAGTACTTC

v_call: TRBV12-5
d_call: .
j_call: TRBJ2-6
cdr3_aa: CASGLVQIAGTDDSGANVLTF
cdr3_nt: TGTGCTAGTGGTTTGGTACAAATCGCGGGAACCGATGACTCTGGGGCCAACGTCCTGACTTTC

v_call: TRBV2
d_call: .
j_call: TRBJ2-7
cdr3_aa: CASSVGNEQYF
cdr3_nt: TGTGCCAGCAGTGTGGGCAACGAGCAGTACTTC

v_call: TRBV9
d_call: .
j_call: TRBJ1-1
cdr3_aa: CASSLYPQGNTEAFF
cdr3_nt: TGTGCCAGCAGCCTTTATCCACAGGGGAACACTGAAGCTTTCTTT

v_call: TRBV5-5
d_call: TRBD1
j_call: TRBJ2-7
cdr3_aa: CASSVRDSPERSYEQYF
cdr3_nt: TGTGCCAGCAGCGTACGGGACAGCCCAGAACGATCCTACGAGCAGTACTTC

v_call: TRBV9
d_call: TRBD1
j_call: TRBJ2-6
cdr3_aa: CASSVVRTGTGANVLTF
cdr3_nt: TGTGCCAGCAGCGTAGTTAGGACAGGGACCGGGGCCAACGTCCTGACTTTC

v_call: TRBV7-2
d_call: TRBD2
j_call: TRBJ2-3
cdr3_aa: CASSSYSGGGTDTQYF
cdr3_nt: TGTGCCAGCAGCTCCTATAGCGGGGGGGGCACAGATACGCAGTATTTT

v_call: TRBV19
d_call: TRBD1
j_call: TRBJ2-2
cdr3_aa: CASSPQGTGVTGELFF
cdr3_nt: TGTGCCAGTAGTCCGCAGGGGACAGGGGTTACCGGGGAGCTGTTTTTT

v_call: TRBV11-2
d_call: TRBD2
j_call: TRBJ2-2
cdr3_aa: CASSWTSANTGELFF
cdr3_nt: TGTGCCAGCAGCTGGACTAGCGCGAACACCGGGGAGCTGTTTTTT

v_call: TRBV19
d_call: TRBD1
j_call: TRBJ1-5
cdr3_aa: CASSLTGDEEPQHF
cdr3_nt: TGTGCCAGTAGCCTTACAGGGGATGAGGAGCCCCAGCATTTT

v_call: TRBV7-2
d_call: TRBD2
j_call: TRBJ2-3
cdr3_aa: CASSLVTGLAGGSTDTQYF
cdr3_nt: TGTGCCAGCAGCTTAGTGACAGGACTAGCGGGAGGTTCCACAGATACGCAGTATTTT

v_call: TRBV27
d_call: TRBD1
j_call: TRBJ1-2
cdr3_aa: CASSQDRGRGYTF
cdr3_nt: TGTGCCAGCAGCCAGGACAGGGGGCGAGGCTACACCTTC

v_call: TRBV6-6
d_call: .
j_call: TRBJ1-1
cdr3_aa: CASSYSSESTEAFF
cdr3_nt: TGTGCCAGCAGTTACTCTTCGGAGAGCACTGAAGCTTTCTTT

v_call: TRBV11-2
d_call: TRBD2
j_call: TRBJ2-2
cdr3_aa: CASSLWTRDTGELFF
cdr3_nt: TGTGCCAGCAGCTTATGGACTAGGGACACCGGGGAGCTGTTTTTT

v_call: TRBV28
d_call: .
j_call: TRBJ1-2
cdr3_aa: CASSSPASGSYGYTF
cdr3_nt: TGTGCCAGCAGTTCGCCGGCCTCAGGTAGCTATGGCTACACCTTC

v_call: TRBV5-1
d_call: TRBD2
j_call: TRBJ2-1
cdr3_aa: CASSSLTSGRVDEQFF
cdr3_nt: TGCGCCAGCAGCTCCTTAACTAGCGGGAGAGTTGATGAGCAGTTCTTC

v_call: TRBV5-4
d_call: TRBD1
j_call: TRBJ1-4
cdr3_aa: CASSSDRDATNEKLFF
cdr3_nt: TGTGCCAGCAGCTCGGACAGGGATGCAACTAATGAAAAACTGTTTTTT

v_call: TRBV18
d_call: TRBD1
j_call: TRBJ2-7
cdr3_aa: CASSPGQGSYEQYF
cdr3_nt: TGTGCCAGCTCACCGGGACAGGGATCCTACGAGCAGTACTTC

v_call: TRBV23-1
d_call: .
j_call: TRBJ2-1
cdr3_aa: CASLHRGTPGGYNEQFF
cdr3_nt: TGCGCCAGCCTCCACAGGGGCACTCCCGGGGGATACAATGAGCAGTTCTTC

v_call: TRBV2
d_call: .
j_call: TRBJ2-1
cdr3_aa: CASSVDNEQFF
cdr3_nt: TGTGCCAGCAGTGTAGACAATGAGCAGTTCTTC

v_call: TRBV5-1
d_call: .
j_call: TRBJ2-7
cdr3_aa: CASSFRGQDEQYF
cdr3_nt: TGCGCCAGCAGCTTCAGGGGTCAGGACGAGCAGTACTTC

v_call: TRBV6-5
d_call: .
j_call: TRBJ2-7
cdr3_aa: CASRPTHSDNEQYF
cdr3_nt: TGTGCCAGCAGACCGACACATTCTGACAACGAGCAGTACTTC